Sequencing of this TCR beta chain was carried out in a study of graft-versus-host responses after intestinal transplantation (dated by TCRdb to the early 2020s). Background for the entire study: The transplants that recipients got were multivisceral, liver-intestinal, or isolated intestinal. Bulk TCR-beta CDR3 sequencing was used to track graft-versus-host and host-versus-graft alloreactive T cell clones in the graft, circulation and bone marrow after intestinal transplantation. Of the 20 to 30 intestinal transplant recipients enrolled in the cohort, one of whom was a retransplant, a few patients without pretransplant specimens were excluded. To identify alloreactive clones, pre-transplant mixed lymphocyte reaction products were sequenced and compared with unstimulated pre-transplant donor and recipient T cells. All recipients received anti-thymocyte globulin induction followed by maintenance tacrolimus and steroids for approximately 3 years. A peak of at least 4% donor T cells among recipient peripheral blood mononuclear cells was the definition used for donor T cell macrochimerism. Rather than being sequenced by the commercial service, samples from a few later patients were sequenced in-house on an Illumina MiSeq and processed with MiXCR.

This clone was recorded a few times. Which antigen it targets is not known. No base qualities exist here, and no much larger clone lies one base off it. In the paper's terms, the time point label means: cells obtained before transplantation from donor or recipient. CD3+CD4+ and CD3+CD8+ populations were FACS-sorted from unstimulated pre-transplant donor and recipient cells taken from spleen or lymph nodes. The library relied on the immunoSEQ multiplex PCR assay. For most patients, genomic DNA was isolated with the Qiagen DNeasy Blood and Tissue Kit and sent frozen to Adaptive Biotechnologies for TCR sequencing. High-throughput TCR-beta CDR3 sequencing of genomic DNA from most patients was performed by Adaptive Biotechnologies. Turning to the authors' computational methods: TCR sequencing data were retrieved from Adaptive's ImmunoSEQ software for roughly 20 patients, whereas a few other patients were processed with MiXCR and VDJtools. To correct CD4 versus CD8 sorting errors, any sequence found in both subsets at a frequency ratio below 5:1 was removed. CDR3 nucleotide sequences shared between donor and recipient were removed because the origin of such sequences could not be assigned. To be classed as alloreactive, a clone needed at least 2-fold expansion over unstimulated cells and a minimum CFSE-low frequency of 0.002% (template counts) or 0.001% (read counts). Clones were considered mappable if detected in sequenced pre-transplant spleen, lymph node, or MLR CFSE-low populations of the donor or recipient. Cumulative frequency of alloreactive clones was calculated as a percentage of all sequences weighted by copy number. Sourced from immuneACCESS, this table was stored by TCRdb with only in-frame sequences that have V and J called. A share of the clones is absent; for the studies checked, an unresolved V gene accounts for under half, and the remainder has no known explanation. Clone size and V and J calls were adopted from that table, with D and trimming inferred from the DNA. The sample table records some 85,000 clones; 85% to 95% of these occur just once. The top ten constitute roughly 0.4% of the sample.

The cysteine opens and the phenylalanine closes a CDR3 of 13 amino acids. Only the CDR3 DNA stays, 39 bases, in frame from base 1. From V the trimming removes 3 bases and from J it removes 4 bases, while the gene matches leave 0 bases of the junction unaccounted for. Reading the germline V gene (reference sequence) gives CDR1 LNHDA and CDR2 SQIVND. Beyond this particular receptor, the publication reports: The relatively low number and heterogeneity of intestinal transplant patients limited the conclusions. GvH clones were found in recipient bone marrow, and some of the GvH clones appeared earlier in ileal mucosa or blood, which is consistent with an intestinal mucosal origin. Early after transplant, peak levels of circulating GvH clones were found to be associated with declines in HvG clones. In the allografts of patients with donor T cell macrochimerism, GvH to HvG T cell clonal ratios were high.

The material sequenced was unstimulated CD8+ T cells sorted from spleen or lymph node cells, taken before transplant. Rearrangement joined TRBV19 to TRBJ1-2; 9 nucleotides in the junction match TRBD1. This TCR derives from a human donor who was the organ donor for an intestinal transplant. This receptor carries the CDR3 CASSMTGGYGYTF. The base sequence is TGTGCCAGTAGTATGACAGGGGGCTATGGCTACACCTTC.